This T cell receptor beta chain was observed in a study of blood T cells in healthy people across ages. Study-wide points: A strong correlation between TCR beta diversity and naive T cell percentage was seen. Fewer expanded clones and more diversity marked long-lived versus aged donors.

This CDR3 comprises 15 residues. V gave up 5 bases and J gave up 2 bases, with 13 bases separating them. Germline CDR1 reads MNHNY; CDR2 reads SVGAGI (reference sequence). The second PCR ran about 6 to 11 cycles with a sample-barcoded 5' primer and J-beta primers. The yield of each sample was at least 2.5 million CDR3-containing paired-end reads. TCRdb independently ran MiXCR on the 5' RACE reads; one entry per CDR3 protein. The table shows over 1,500,000 distinct CDR3 sequences, with about 50% occurring only once. As to this clonotype: Its antigen is currently unknown.

The receptor was isolated from a woman aged 40 to 50 in good health. Sequencing was carried out using blood. J is TRBJ2-4 and V is TRBV6-6; tentative D call: TRBD1 (6 bases). In nucleotides, the CDR3 is TGTGCCAGCAGTGGGATGGACAGTCCCAAAAACATTCAGTACTTC. Translated, it gives CASSGMDSPKNIQYF.